This T cell receptor (beta chain) originates from a study of PD-L1 blockade in urothelial cancer. For the study at large: Dosed intravenously at 1,200 mg every 3 weeks, atezolizumab was initiated by patients in the mid-2010s. It was at 3 weeks (second dose) and 6 weeks after treatment start that blood was analyzed.

The protocol was immunoSEQ multiplex PCR, while the TCRdb copy is restricted to in-frame clones and leaves out a portion. This table holds around 70,000 clones, 80% to 85% found once. Time point noted: pretreatment peripheral blood. Locally advanced or metastatic urothelial carcinoma affected all patients. Patient sample counts ranged from 1 to 8, pretreatment and on-treatment. The CDR3 loop spans 13 amino acids. Germline CDR1 GTSNPN, CDR2 SVGIG (reference sequence). V dropped 3 bases and J dropped 5 bases, with 10 bases sitting between them. The receptor was derived from a woman aged 70 to 79 with urothelial cancer. This specimen was PBMCs, taken around atezolizumab (anti-PD-L1) treatment. The V call is TRBV30, the J call TRBJ1-4; TRBD1 is a possible D gene (6 bases). CDR3 residues: CAWRLQGNEKLFF. The CDR3 DNA is TGTGCCTGGAGACTACAGGGAAATGAAAAACTGTTTTTT.